The 10 T cell receptor beta chains given below trace back to one sample, sequenced in a study of human T cells and chemical hapten exposure. Each CDR3 protein gets one entry after TCRdb re-called the RACE reads with MiXCR. The data hold some 300,000 distinct CDR3 sequences, with around 5.5% observed a single time. Time point described: pre-sensitization, week 0. Described treatment: therapeutic diphenylcyclopropenone sensitization with weekly scalp DPC. The material sequenced was whole blood, taken in connection with sensitization to the hapten diphenylcyclopropenone (DPC). The receptor source for this set is a young woman with alopecia areata. Some clones in this sample may be carry-over from other donors' samples.

The table lists this clonotype with many counts. The chain couples TRBV10-3 to TRBJ2-6, with no clear D. Trimming took off 6 bases at V and 1 base at J, with 16 bases between the two ends. The CDR3 runs to 17 residues. From germline, CDR1 is ENHRY and CDR2 SYGVKD. CDR3 sequence (DNA): TGTGCCATCAGGAAGACAAGCCCCCGGTCTGGGGCCAACGTCCTGACTTTC. Translating it yields CAIRKTSPRSGANVLTF.

With respect to this clonotype: A read error is possible here, since a much larger clone lies one base away. The chain joins TRBV7-9 to TRBJ2-1; D might be TRBD2 (5 bases). Germline lookup yields CDR1 SEHNR and CDR2 FQNEAQ (reference sequence). CDR3 length: 12 residues. In nucleotides, the CDR3 is TGTGCCAGCTGCTTAGCGATCAATGAGCAGTTCTTC. Its protein product is CASCLAINEQFF.

This clonotype was recorded at least ten times. The chain recombines TRBV7-2 with TRBJ2-7; no definite D call. Trimming removed 6 bases at V and 1 base at J, with 10 bases between. Germline V gene lookup returns CDR1 SGHTA and CDR2 FQGNSA. This CDR3 region has 13 residues. CDR3: CASSLSGSYEQYF. Here the CDR3 DNA reads TGTGCCAGCAGTTTAAGTGGTTCCTACGAGCAGTACTTC. The full variable domain, its missing parts supplied by reference TRBV7-2 and TRBJ2-7, is GAGVSQSPSNKVTEKGKDVELRCDPISGHTALYWYRQSLGQGLEFLIYFQGNSAPDKSGLPSDRFSAERTGGSVSTLTIQRTQQEDSAVYLCASSLSGSYEQYFGPGTRLTVT.

This clonotype was counted many times. The V gene is TRBV20-1, the J gene TRBJ2-6; 7 positions match TRBD1. Germline V gene sequence: CDR1 DFQATT, CDR2 SNEGSKA (reference sequence). Trimming removed 6 bases from V and 1 base from J; junction bases left unmatched: 9. The CDR3 loop spans 16 amino acids. The CDR3 protein is CSARQGLRSGANVLTF. In nucleotides, the CDR3 is TGCAGTGCCCGACAGGGCCTACGGTCTGGGGCCAACGTCCTGACTTTC.

The chain carries TRBV5-5 and TRBJ2-7; no clear D. V was clipped by 4 bases and J by 6 bases, with 11 bases between them. The CDR3 extends over 12 amino acids. Germline CDR1 SGHKS, CDR2 YYEKEE (reference sequence). The CDR3 sequence: CASSPRRSEQYF. For the CDR3, the DNA is TGTGCCAGCAGCCCGAGGCGGTCCGAGCAGTACTTC.

This clonotype was recorded many times. The rearrangement joins TRBV24-1 to TRBJ2-1; 7 bases align to TRBD2. The CDR3 sequence is 17 residues long. Germline V gene sequence: CDR1 KGHDR, CDR2 SFDVKD. V shed 3 bases, J shed 3 bases, and the junction held 10 bases outside the gene matches. CDR3 coding DNA: TGTGCCACCAGTGATCCCTCGTTCGGCGGGGGCTACAATGAGCAGTTCTTC. Translated: CATSDPSFGGGYNEQFF.

In this sample, this clonotype turned up a few times. The chain couples TRBV12-3 or TRBV12-4 to TRBJ2-7, with a weak D call TRBD2 (5 bases). The CDR3 is 11 residues long. V dropped 1 base and J dropped 13 bases, with 11 bases sitting between them. The CDR3 DNA sequence: TGTGCCAGCAGTTTAGGAGGGTGGGCATACTTC. This encodes CASSLGGWAYF.

The chain employs TRBV4-1 and TRBJ2-5, with 10 nucleotides matching TRBD2. This CDR3 comprises 18 residues. V lost 0 bases, J lost 5 bases, and 12 bases stayed unmatched. Germline assignment: CDR1 MGHRA and CDR2 YSYEKL. CDR3 in DNA: TGCGCCAGCAGCCAAGACGGTTCAGCGGGGGGGCTTCGGGAGACCCAGTACTTC. This sequence encodes CASSQDGSAGGLRETQYF.

This clonotype appeared many times. V is TRBV18 and J is TRBJ2-6, with D tentatively TRBD1 (6 bases). V lost 4 bases, J lost 2 bases, and 9 bases lay in between. The CDR3 totals 15 residues. The germline CDR1 and CDR2 sequences are KGHSH and LQKENI. DNA of the CDR3: TGTGCCAGCTCACTATCAGGGGCTGGGGCCAACGTCCTGACTTTC. This codes for CASSLSGAGANVLTF.

The chain combines TRBV7-9 with TRBJ2-7, with a possible D match to TRBD2 (6 bases). Germline values: CDR1 SEHNR, CDR2 FQNEAQ (reference sequence). Trimming cost V 4 bases and J 2 bases, with 6 bases left between them. The length of the CDR3 is 12 residues. The CDR3 nucleotides read TGTGCCAGCAGCTGGGAGGCCTACGAGCAGTACTTC. This gives the protein CASSWEAYEQYF.